Below are 26 T cell receptor beta chains sequenced from a single sample in a study of spatial heterogeneity in lung cancer. Sample time point: sample taken at primary tumor resection. One entry per CDR3 protein, called by TCRdb with MiXCR from the 5' RACE reads. The data show about 6,200 distinct CDR3 sequences, about 18% seen once. The starting material was normal lung tissue next to the tumor, obtained at surgery. These receptors were obtained from a male donor with early-stage non-small cell lung cancer.

The CDR3 here is CASSIWTSTDTQYF. In nucleotides, the CDR3 is TGTGCCAGTAGTATTTGGACCAGCACAGATACGCAGTATTTT. This chain links TRBV19 with TRBJ2-3; D remains unclear. V dropped 3 bases and J dropped 0 bases, with 7 bases sitting between them. The CDR3 contains 14 residues. Germline-derived CDR1 and CDR2 are LNHDA and SQIVND (reference sequence).

By its share, this clonotype is medium-sized. The chain combines TRBV29-1 with TRBJ1-1; TRBD1 matches at 10 bases. The V gene's germline CDR1 is SQVTM and CDR2 ANQGSEA. Trimming removed 7 bases from V and 5 bases from J; junction bases left unmatched: 7. The CDR3 is 13 residues long. The DNA for the CDR3 is TGCAGCGGGGGACAGGGGAAAGGGACTGAAGCTTTCTTT. Amino acids: CSGGQGKGTEAFF.

This clonotype is categorized as medium-sized. This chain connects TRBV13 to TRBJ2-7; D is perhaps TRBD1 (6 bases). CDR3 length: 15 amino acids. CDR1 and CDR2 (germline): PRHDT, FYEKMQ (reference sequence). Trimming cost V 0 bases and J 5 bases, with 14 bases left between them. The CDR3 sequence: CASSLGQGRPHEQYF. The CDR3 DNA reads as TGTGCCAGCAGCTTAGGGCAGGGGCGCCCGCACGAGCAGTACTTC.

The V call is TRBV3-1, the J call TRBJ2-1; TRBD2 might be the D (6 bases). Trimming shortened V by 3 bases and J by 0 bases, and 15 bases separated the two germline ends. This CDR3 is 17 amino acids long. CDR1 is LGHDT and CDR2 is YNNKEL in the germline V gene (reference sequence). In nucleotides, the CDR3 is TGTGCCAGCAGCCACCAAGCTAGCGTCAACTCCTACAATGAGCAGTTCTTC. It yields the protein CASSHQASVNSYNEQFF.

This clonotype was detected a few times. V gene TRBV7-9 combines with J gene TRBJ2-1, with 10 bases fitting TRBD1. The CDR3 is made up of 15 amino acids. Germline V lookup: CDR1 SEHNR, CDR2 FQNEAQ (reference sequence). The V gene end was trimmed by 1 base and the J gene end by 8 bases; junction bases not matched to a gene: 5. The CDR3 nucleotides are TGTGCCAGCAGCTTAGGACAGGGGGCAGGGGATGAGCAGTTCTTC. Translated, it gives CASSLGQGAGDEQFF. Drawing the rest from reference TRBV7-9 and TRBJ2-1, the complete variable domain is DTGVSQNPRHKITKRGQNVTFRCDPISEHNRLYWYRQTLGQGPEFLTYFQNEAQLEKSRLLSDRFSAERPKGSFSTLEIQRTEQGDSAMYLCASSLGQGAGDEQFFGPGTRLTVL.

The sample holds a few counts of this clonotype. This rearrangement joins TRBV11-2 to TRBJ2-4; no definite D call. The CDR3 runs to 15 residues. The germline gives CDR1 SGHAT, CDR2 FQNNGV. V was shortened by 5 bases and J by 9 bases, with 20 bases between the two germline ends. CDR3 DNA sequence: TGTGCCAGCAGCCTTACGCCTCAGGCGCCCGCCATTCAGTACTTC. Residues: CASSLTPQAPAIQYF.

The DNA of the CDR3 is TGCAGCGTCTCTAGCTCAGGCTCGAACACTGAAGCTTTCTTT. It encodes CSVSSSGSNTEAFF. V and J are TRBV29-1 and TRBJ1-1; D is unresolved. Trimming took 6 bases from V and 1 from J, leaving 15 bases between them. Germline CDR1 is SQVTM and CDR2 is ANQGSEA. The CDR3 length is 14 residues.

The gene calls are TRBV6-2 or TRBV6-3 and TRBJ2-7; D not resolved. The CDR3 length is 17 residues. The V gene lost 0 bases and the J gene lost 0 bases, with 15 bases spanning the gap. Germline V gives CDR1 MNHEY, CDR2 SVGEGT. The CDR3 region has the DNA TGTGCCAGCAGTTACTCGTCGGTCGTGGGGAACTCCTACGAGCAGTACTTC. Protein product: CASSYSSVVGNSYEQYF.

This chain joins TRBV5-6 and TRBJ2-1; the match to TRBD1 covers 10 bases. V lost 3 bases and J lost 2; bases outside the gene matches: 5. From germline, CDR1 is SGHDT and CDR2 YYEEEE. This CDR3 spans 16 amino acids. CDR3: CASSWDRGATYNEQFF. The CDR3 coding sequence is TGTGCCAGCAGCTGGGACAGGGGTGCTACCTACAATGAGCAGTTCTTC.

The chain is built from TRBV7-6 and TRBJ2-3; 10 positions agree with TRBD2. The CDR3 contains 16 residues. Per the germline V gene, CDR1 is SGHVS and CDR2 is FNYEAQ. V lost 5 bases to trimming and J lost 0 bases; unmatched junction nucleotides: 5. The CDR3 loop reads CASSLASGRSTDTQYF. Here the CDR3 DNA reads TGTGCCAGCAGCCTTGCTAGCGGGAGAAGCACAGATACGCAGTATTTT.

This clonotype was picked up a small number of times. The rearrangement links TRBV7-9 to TRBJ2-7; D remains ambiguous. Germline V gives CDR1 SEHNR, CDR2 FQNEAQ (reference sequence). Trimming left V 5 bases short and J 0 bases short, with 14 bases between. The CDR3 spans 15 residues. The CDR3 reads CASSPGHTNSYEQYF. The CDR3, as DNA: TGTGCCAGCAGCCCCGGGCACACCAACTCCTACGAGCAGTACTTC. Drawing the rest from reference TRBV7-9 and TRBJ2-7, the complete variable domain is DTGVSQNPRHKITKRGQNVTFRCDPISEHNRLYWYRQTLGQGPEFLTYFQNEAQLEKSRLLSDRFSAERPKGSFSTLEIQRTEQGDSAMYLCASSPGHTNSYEQYFGPGTRLTVT.

J is TRBJ2-7 and V is TRBV29-1; 12 bases match TRBD2. V was pared by 6 bases and J by 2 bases, with 2 bases of the junction left unmatched. This CDR3 has 13 amino acids. Germline lookup yields CDR1 SQVTM and CDR2 ANQGSEA. The CDR3: CSVRTSGTYEQYF. The CDR3, as DNA: TGCAGCGTACGGACTAGCGGGACCTACGAGCAGTACTTC.

The CDR3 nucleotides are TGTGCCAGCAGACGGACGGAGCGGGTTTACGAGCAGTACTTC. Its translation: CASRRTERVYEQYF. The V gene is TRBV12-3 or TRBV12-4, the J gene TRBJ2-7; TRBD2 is a possible D gene (6 bases). The germline V and J ends were trimmed by 6 bases and 4 bases, with 16 bases remaining between them. The CDR3 sequence is 14 residues long.

By proportion, this clonotype is medium-sized. The chain recombines TRBV29-1 with TRBJ2-4; D ambiguous. The CDR3 covers 14 residues. Germline values: CDR1 SQVTM, CDR2 ANQGSEA. Trimming cost V 5 bases and J 4 bases, with 15 bases left between them. The CDR3 DNA follows: TGCAGCGTTCAGAAAGACGGCAAAAAAAACATTCAGTACTTC. Protein sequence: CSVQKDGKKNIQYF.

This clonotype turned up a few times. This rearrangement joins TRBV7-2 to TRBJ2-4, with unresolved D. Trimming stripped 1 base from V and 0 bases from J, with 10 bases between. The CDR3 is made up of 16 amino acids. Germline lookup yields CDR1 SGHTA and CDR2 FQGNSA. The CDR3 region has the DNA TGTGCCAGCAGCTTAGTCTGGAATCTAGCCAAAAACATTCAGTACTTC. Translating gives CASSLVWNLAKNIQYF.

The chain joins TRBV29-1 to TRBJ2-5; D gene uncertain. Germline V gene data show CDR1 as SQVTM and CDR2 as ANQGSEA. The CDR3 extends over 12 amino acids. V dropped 4 bases and J dropped 4 bases, with 10 bases sitting between them. The CDR3 sequence: CSVALSGETQYF. CDR3 DNA: TGCAGCGTTGCACTTTCGGGAGAGACCCAGTACTTC.

This clonotype turned up a few times. The chain employs TRBV12-3 or TRBV12-4 and TRBJ2-7, with 9 bases matching TRBD1. The V segment lost 5 bases and the J segment 3 bases; nucleotides outside the gene matches: 14. This CDR3 has 17 amino acids. The CDR3 loop is CASSPRTGEFLVYEQYF. The CDR3 DNA reads TGTGCCAGCAGTCCGAGGACAGGGGAATTCTTGGTCTACGAGCAGTACTTC.

This clonotype turned up a few times. The CDR3 DNA follows: TGTGCCAGCAATGGGGGGCGCGACTATGGCTACACCTTC. It encodes CASNGGRDYGYTF. This chain uses TRBV2 with TRBJ1-2, with D perhaps matching TRBD1 (6 bases). Germline CDR1 SNHLY, CDR2 FYNNEI. V lost 7 bases, J lost 3 bases, and 12 bases lay in between. The CDR3 has 13 amino acids.

This clonotype is medium-sized (0.01 to 0.1%). The V and J genes are TRBV7-3 and TRBJ2-6, with D perhaps matching TRBD2 (5 bases). The germline V and J ends were trimmed by 6 bases and 4 bases, with 13 bases remaining between them. The CDR3 contains 15 residues. Germline lookup yields CDR1 SGHTA and CDR2 FQGTGA. CDR3 in amino acids: CASSGSGSGANVLTF. CDR3 nucleotides: TGTGCCAGCAGTGGGAGTGGCTCCGGGGCCAACGTCCTGACTTTC.

The chain is built from TRBV20-1 and TRBJ2-1, with 8 bases matching TRBD2. The germline V gene encodes CDR1 DFQATT and CDR2 SNEGSKA (reference sequence). The CDR3 covers 14 residues. Losses at the gene ends were 4 bases for V and 8 bases for J; bases not matched to a gene: 10. CDR3 sequence reads: CSAMPGGGVHEQFF. The DNA for the CDR3 is TGCAGTGCTATGCCGGGAGGGGGGGTCCATGAGCAGTTCTTC.

This clonotype occurred many times. J is TRBJ1-2 and V is TRBV5-5, with D unresolved. Trimming removed 4 bases at V and 2 bases at J, with 9 bases between. CDR1 and CDR2 (germline): SGHKS, YYEKEE (reference sequence). This CDR3 has 13 amino acids. The CDR3 region has the DNA TGTGCCAGCAGCCCACAGCTGAACTATGGCTACACCTTC. Encoded protein: CASSPQLNYGYTF. Together with reference TRBV5-5 and TRBJ1-2, the CDR3 gives the full variable domain: DAGVTQSPTHLIKTRGQQVTLRCSPISGHKSVSWYQQVLGQGPQFIFQYYEKEERGRGNFPDRFSARQFPNYSSELNVNALLLGDSALYLCASSPQLNYGYTFGSGTRLTVV.

The J gene is TRBJ1-1, the V gene TRBV11-2; D is unclear. Germline CDR1 and CDR2: SGHAT and FQNNGV. The CDR3 is made up of 16 amino acids. Trimming stripped 1 base from V and 4 bases from J, with 16 bases between. CDR3 sequence (DNA): TGTGCCAGCAGCTTAGTTGGAGGGAGTCCGGGCACTGAAGCTTTCTTT. Protein: CASSLVGGSPGTEAFF.

By share, this clonotype counts as medium-sized. The chain joins TRBV11-1 to TRBJ2-6, with D perhaps matching TRBD1 (6 bases). Germline V lookup: CDR1 SGHAT, CDR2 FQDESV (reference sequence). This CDR3 has 14 residues. Trimming shortened V by 5 bases and J by 6 bases, and 11 bases separated the two germline ends. CDR3 coding DNA: TGTGCCAGCAGCCACAGGGTTGAGGCCAACGTCCTGACTTTC. It translates to CASSHRVEANVLTF.

This clonotype is classed as medium-sized (0.01 to 0.1%). The chain couples TRBV5-5 to TRBJ1-1, with 10 bases fitting TRBD1. Germline values: CDR1 SGHKS, CDR2 YYEKEE (reference sequence). The CDR3 extends over 12 amino acids. V trimming: 3 bases; J trimming: 10 bases; junction bases outside the gene matches: 3. CDR3 in DNA: TGTGCCAGCAGCTCGACAGGGGGCCGAGCTTTCTTT. Translation gives CASSSTGGRAFF. Full variable domain (missing parts from reference TRBV5-5 and TRBJ1-1): DAGVTQSPTHLIKTRGQQVTLRCSPISGHKSVSWYQQVLGQGPQFIFQYYEKEERGRGNFPDRFSARQFPNYSSELNVNALLLGDSALYLCASSSTGGRAFFGQGTRLTVV.

This chain connects TRBV3-1 to TRBJ1-6; 7 bases are a match to TRBD1. This CDR3 has 17 amino acids. Germline CDR1 and CDR2: LGHDT and YNNKEL (reference sequence). Trimming removed 4 bases from V and 0 bases from J; junction bases left unmatched: 6. The DNA for the CDR3 is TGTGCCAGCAGCCTACAGGGGATAAGCTCCTATAATTCACCCCTCCACTTT. Its protein is CASSLQGISSYNSPLHF.

This clonotype was observed a few times. V is TRBV5-1 and J is TRBJ1-1; TRBD1 might be the D (5 bases). The V gene lost 7 bases and the J gene lost 11 bases, with 24 bases spanning the gap. Germline loops: CDR1 SGHRS, CDR2 YFSETQ. The CDR3 is 14 residues long. CDR3 coding DNA: TGCGCCAGCTCCGACGGGGACGGTGGAACAGAGGCTTTCTTT. It encodes CASSDGDGGTEAFF.